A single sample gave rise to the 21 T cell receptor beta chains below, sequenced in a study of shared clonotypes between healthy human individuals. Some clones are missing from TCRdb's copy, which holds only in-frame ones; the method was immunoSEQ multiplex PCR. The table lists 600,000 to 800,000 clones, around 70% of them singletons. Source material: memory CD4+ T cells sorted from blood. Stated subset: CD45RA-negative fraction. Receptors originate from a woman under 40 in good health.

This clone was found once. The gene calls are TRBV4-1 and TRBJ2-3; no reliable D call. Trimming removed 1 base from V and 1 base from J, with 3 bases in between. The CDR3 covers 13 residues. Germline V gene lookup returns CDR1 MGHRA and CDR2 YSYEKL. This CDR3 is CASSQAGTDTQYF. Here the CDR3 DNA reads TGCGCCAGCAGCCAAGCGGGCACAGATACGCAGTATTTT.

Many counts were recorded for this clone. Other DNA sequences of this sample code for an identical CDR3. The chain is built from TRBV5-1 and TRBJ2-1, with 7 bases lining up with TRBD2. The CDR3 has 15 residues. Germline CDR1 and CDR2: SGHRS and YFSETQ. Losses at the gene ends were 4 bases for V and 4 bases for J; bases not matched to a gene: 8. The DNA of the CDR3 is TGCGCCAGCAGCGCCTCTAGCGGAGTATACAATGAGCAGTTCTTC. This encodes CASSASSGVYNEQFF.

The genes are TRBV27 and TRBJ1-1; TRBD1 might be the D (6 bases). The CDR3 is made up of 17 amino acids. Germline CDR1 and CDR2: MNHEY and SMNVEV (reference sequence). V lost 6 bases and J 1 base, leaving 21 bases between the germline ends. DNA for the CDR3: TGTGCCAGCAGCAACTGGCCTTGGACAGCGAAGAACACTGAAGCTTTCTTT. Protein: CASSNWPWTAKNTEAFF.

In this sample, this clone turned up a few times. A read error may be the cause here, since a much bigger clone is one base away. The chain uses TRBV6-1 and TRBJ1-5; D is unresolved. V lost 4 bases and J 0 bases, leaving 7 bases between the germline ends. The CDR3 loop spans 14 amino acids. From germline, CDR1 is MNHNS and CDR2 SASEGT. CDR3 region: CASSGEYSNQPQHF. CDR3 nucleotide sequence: TGTGCCAGCAGTGGGGAGTATAGCAATCAGCCCCAGCATTTT.

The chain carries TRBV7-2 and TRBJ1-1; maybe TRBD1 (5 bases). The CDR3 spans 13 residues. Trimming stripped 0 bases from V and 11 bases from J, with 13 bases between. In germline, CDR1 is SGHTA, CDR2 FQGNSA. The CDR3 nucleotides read TGTGCCAGCAGCTTAGCCGCGGGGGGTGCTGCTTTCTTT. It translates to CASSLAAGGAAFF. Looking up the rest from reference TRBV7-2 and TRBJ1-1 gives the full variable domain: GAGVSQSPSNKVTEKGKDVELRCDPISGHTALYWYRQSLGQGLEFLIYFQGNSAPDKSGLPSDRFSAERTGGSVSTLTIQRTQQEDSAVYLCASSLAAGGAAFFGQGTRLTVV.

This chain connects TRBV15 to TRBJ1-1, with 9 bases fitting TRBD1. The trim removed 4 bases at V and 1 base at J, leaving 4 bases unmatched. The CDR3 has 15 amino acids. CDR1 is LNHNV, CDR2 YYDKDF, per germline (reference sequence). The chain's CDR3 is CATSTRTGANTEAFF. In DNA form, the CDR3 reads TGTGCCACCAGCACCCGGACAGGGGCGAACACTGAAGCTTTCTTT.

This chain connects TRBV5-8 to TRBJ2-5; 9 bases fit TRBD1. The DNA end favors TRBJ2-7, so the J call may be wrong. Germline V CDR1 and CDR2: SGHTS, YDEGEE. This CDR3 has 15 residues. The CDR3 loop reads CASSLTGGRSYEQYF. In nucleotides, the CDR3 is TGTGCCAGCAGCCTAACAGGGGGCCGGTCCTACGAGCAGTACTTC.

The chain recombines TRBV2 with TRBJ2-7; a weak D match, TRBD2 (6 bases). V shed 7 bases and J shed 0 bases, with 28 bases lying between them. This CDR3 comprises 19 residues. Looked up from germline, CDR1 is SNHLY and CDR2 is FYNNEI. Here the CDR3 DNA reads TGTGCCAGCAATATCGATTCTCTGGGGCTAGCGAGGTCCTCCTACGAGCAGTACTTC. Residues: CASNIDSLGLARSSYEQYF.

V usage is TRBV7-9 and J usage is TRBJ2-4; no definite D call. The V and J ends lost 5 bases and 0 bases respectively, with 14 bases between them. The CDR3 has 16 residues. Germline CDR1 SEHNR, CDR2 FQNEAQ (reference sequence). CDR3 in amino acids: CASSPDRNLAKNIQYF. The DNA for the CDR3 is TGTGCCAGCAGCCCTGACCGGAACCTAGCCAAAAACATTCAGTACTTC.

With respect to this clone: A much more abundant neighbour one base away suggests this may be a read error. CDR3 nucleotide sequence: TGTGCCAGCAGCCGTCGGGGGAACACTGAAGCTTTCTTT. It is translated as CASSRRGNTEAFF. The chain employs TRBV5-6 and TRBJ1-1; D gene unclear. This CDR3 region has 13 residues. CDR1 is SGHDT and CDR2 is YYEEEE in the germline V gene. Trimming shortened V by 4 bases and J by 1 base, and 8 bases separated the two germline ends.

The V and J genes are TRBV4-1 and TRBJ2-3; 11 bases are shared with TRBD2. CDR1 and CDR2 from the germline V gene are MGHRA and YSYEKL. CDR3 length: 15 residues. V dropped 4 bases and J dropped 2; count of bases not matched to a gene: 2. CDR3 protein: CASSLLAGDTDTQYF. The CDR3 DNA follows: TGCGCCAGCAGCCTACTAGCGGGAGACACAGATACGCAGTATTTT.

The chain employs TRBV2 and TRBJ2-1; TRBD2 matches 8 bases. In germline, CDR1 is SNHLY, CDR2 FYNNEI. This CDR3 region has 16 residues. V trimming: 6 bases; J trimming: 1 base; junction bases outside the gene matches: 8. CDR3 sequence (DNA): TGTGCCAGCAGCATCGGGGGGGCCCTATCCTACAATGAGCAGTTCTTC. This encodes CASSIGGALSYNEQFF.

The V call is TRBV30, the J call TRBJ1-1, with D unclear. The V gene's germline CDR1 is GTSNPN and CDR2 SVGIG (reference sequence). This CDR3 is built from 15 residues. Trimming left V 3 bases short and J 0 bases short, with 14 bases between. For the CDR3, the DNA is TGTGCCTGGAGAGGCAGGCCAATAATGAACACTGAAGCTTTCTTT. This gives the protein CAWRGRPIMNTEAFF. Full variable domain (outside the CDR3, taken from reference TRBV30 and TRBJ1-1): SQTIHQWPATLVQPVGSPLSLECTVEGTSNPNLYWYRQAAGRGLQLLFYSVGIGQISSEVPQNLSASRPQDRQFILSSKKLLLSDSGFYLCAWRGRPIMNTEAFFGQGTRLTVV.

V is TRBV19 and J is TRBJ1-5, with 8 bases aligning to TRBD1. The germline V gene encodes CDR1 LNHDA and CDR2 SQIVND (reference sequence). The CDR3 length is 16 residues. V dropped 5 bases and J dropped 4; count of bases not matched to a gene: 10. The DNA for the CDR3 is TGTGCCAGTAGTTACCCGGGACAGGAGTTGAATCAGCCCCAGCATTTT. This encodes CASSYPGQELNQPQHF.

The CDR3 is CASSYQGVETQYF. The CDR3 DNA is TGTGCCAGCAGCTACCAGGGTGTAGAGACCCAGTACTTC. The chain employs TRBV7-2 and TRBJ2-5, with D possibly being TRBD1 (5 bases). The CDR3 loop spans 13 amino acids. Germline V gene lookup returns CDR1 SGHTA and CDR2 FQGNSA. Trimming left V 4 bases short and J 4 bases short, with 10 bases between.

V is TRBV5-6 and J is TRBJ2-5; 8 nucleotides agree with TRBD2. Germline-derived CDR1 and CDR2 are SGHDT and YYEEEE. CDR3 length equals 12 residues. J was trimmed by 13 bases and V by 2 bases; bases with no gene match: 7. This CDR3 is CASSFLAGGSYF. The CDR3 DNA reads TGTGCCAGCAGCTTTCTGGCGGGAGGATCGTACTTC.

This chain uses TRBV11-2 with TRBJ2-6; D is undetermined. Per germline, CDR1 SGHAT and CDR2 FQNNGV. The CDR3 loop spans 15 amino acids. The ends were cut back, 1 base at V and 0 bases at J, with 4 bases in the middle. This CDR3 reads CASSLGASGANVLTF. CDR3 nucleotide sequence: TGTGCCAGCAGCTTAGGTGCCTCTGGGGCCAACGTCCTGACTTTC.

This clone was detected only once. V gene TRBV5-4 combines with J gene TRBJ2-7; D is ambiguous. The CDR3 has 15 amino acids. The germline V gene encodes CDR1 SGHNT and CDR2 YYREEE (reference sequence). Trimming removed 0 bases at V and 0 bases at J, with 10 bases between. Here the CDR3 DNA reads TGTGCCAGCAGCTTGGAGAGACGGCTCTCCTACGAGCAGTACTTC. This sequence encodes CASSLERRLSYEQYF.

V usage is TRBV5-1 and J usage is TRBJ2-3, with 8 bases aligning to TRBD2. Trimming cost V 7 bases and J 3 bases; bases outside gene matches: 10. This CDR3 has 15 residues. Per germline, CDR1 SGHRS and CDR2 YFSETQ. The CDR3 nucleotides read TGCGCCAGCTCCTTTGTAGCGGGACTTACAGATACGCAGTATTTT. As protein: CASSFVAGLTDTQYF.

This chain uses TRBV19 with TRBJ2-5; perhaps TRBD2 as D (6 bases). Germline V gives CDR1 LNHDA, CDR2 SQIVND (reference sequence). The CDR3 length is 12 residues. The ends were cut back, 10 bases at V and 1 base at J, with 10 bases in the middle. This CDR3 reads CATRDFQETQYF. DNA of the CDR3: TGTGCCACTCGGGACTTCCAAGAGACCCAGTACTTC. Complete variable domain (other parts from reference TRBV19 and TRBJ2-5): DGGITQSPKYLFRKEGQNVTLSCEQNLNHDAMYWYRQDPGQGLRLIYYSQIVNDFQKGDIAEGYSVSREKKESFPLTVTSAQKNPTAFYLCATRDFQETQYFGPGTRLLVL.

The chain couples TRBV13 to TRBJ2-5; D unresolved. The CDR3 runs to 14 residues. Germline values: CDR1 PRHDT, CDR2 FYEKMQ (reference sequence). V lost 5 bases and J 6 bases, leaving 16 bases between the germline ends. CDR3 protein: CASSLQGGRQTQYF. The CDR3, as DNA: TGTGCCAGCAGCCTCCAAGGTGGTAGGCAGACCCAGTACTTC.